This T cell receptor (beta chain) was identified during a study of OX40 agonist ivuxolimab in advanced cancers. The method was immunoSEQ multiplex PCR; TCRdb's version includes in-frame clones alone and lacks a portion of them. The repertoire includes tens of thousands of clones, 88% of them detected once, and about 56% sits in the top ten. Germline loops: CDR1 SGHNT, CDR2 YENEEA. The CDR3 has 10 residues. V lost 9 bases, J lost 7 bases, and 8 bases lay in between. Systemic immunosuppression or autoimmune disease history was grounds to exclude patients. This TCR came from an adult with an advanced solid tumor such as melanoma, head and neck, liver or kidney cancer. The rearrangement joins TRBV11-3 to TRBJ2-3; D perhaps matches TRBD2 (5 bases). The sample in question was CD4+ or CD8+ T cells sorted from blood, obtained in a trial of the OX40 agonist ivuxolimab. The CDR3 sequence is CARPGNTQYF. CDR3 nucleotide sequence: TGTGCCAGACCGGGAAATACGCAGTATTTT.